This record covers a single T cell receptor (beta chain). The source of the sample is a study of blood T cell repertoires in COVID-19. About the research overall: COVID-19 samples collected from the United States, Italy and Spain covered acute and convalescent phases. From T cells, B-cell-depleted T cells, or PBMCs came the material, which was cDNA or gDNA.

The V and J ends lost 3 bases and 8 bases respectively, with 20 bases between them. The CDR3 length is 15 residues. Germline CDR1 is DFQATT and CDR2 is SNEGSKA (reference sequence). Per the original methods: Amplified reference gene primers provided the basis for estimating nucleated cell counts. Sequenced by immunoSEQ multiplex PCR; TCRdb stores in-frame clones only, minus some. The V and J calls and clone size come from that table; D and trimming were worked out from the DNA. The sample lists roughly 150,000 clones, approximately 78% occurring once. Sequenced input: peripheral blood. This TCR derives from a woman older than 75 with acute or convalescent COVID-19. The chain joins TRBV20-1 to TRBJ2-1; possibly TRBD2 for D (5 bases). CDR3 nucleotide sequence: TGCAGTGCTAGTTCACTAGTCCAACCCTCCCATGAGCAGTTCTTC. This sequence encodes CSASSLVQPSHEQFF.